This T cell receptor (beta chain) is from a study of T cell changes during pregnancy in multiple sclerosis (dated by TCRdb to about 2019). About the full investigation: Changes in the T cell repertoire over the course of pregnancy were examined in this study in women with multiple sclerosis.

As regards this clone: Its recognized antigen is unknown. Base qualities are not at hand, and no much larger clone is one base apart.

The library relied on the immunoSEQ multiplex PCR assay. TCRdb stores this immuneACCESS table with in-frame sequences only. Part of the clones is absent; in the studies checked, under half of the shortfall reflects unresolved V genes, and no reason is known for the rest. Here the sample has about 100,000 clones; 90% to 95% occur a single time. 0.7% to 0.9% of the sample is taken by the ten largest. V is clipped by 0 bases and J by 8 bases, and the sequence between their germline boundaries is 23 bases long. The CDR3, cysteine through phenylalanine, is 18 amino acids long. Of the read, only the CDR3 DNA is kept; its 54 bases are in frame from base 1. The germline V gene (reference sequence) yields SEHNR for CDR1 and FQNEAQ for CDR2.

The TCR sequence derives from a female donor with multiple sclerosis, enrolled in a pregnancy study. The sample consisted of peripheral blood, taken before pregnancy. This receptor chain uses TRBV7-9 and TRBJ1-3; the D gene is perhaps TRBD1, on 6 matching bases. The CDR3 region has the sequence CASSLALRTAGASDTIYF. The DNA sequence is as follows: TGTGCCAGCAGCTTAGCCTTAAGGACGGCAGGGGCTTCAGACACCATATATTTT. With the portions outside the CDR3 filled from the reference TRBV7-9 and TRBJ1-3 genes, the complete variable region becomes DTGVSQNPRHKITKRGQNVTFRCDPISEHNRLYWYRQTLGQGPEFLTYFQNEAQLEKSRLLSDRFSAERPKGSFSTLEIQRTEQGDSAMYLCASSLALRTAGASDTIYFGEGSWLTVV.